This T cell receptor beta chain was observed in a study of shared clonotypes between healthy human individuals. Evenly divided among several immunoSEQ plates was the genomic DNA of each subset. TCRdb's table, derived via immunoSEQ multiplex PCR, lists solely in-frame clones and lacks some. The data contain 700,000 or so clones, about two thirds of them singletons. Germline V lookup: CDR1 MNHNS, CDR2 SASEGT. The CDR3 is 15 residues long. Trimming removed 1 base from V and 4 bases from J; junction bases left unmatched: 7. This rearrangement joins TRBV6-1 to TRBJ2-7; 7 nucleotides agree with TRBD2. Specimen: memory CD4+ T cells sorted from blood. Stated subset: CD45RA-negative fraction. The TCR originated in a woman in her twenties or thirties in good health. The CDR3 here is CASSEEVGGFYEQYF. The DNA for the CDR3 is TGTGCCAGCAGTGAAGAGGTGGGAGGGTTTTACGAGCAGTACTTC.